The next 8 T cell receptor beta chains were all read from a single sample in a study of response to subunit inactivated influenza vaccine. TCRdb independently ran MiXCR on the RT-PCR reads; one entry per CDR3 protein. The table lists 550,000 to 800,000 distinct CDR3 sequences, around 13% of them singletons. Material: PBMCs from blood, obtained around 14 days before vaccination. These receptors all come from a man over 45 who received an inactivated influenza vaccine.

This rearrangement joins TRBV9 to TRBJ1-6; 7 bases line up with TRBD1. The CDR3 is 14 amino acids. CDR1 SGDLS and CDR2 YYNGEE come from the germline V gene. V shed 4 bases and J 10 bases; nucleotides not matched to a gene: 8. CDR3 coding DNA: TGTGCCAGCAGCCCACGGACAGGAGGATCACCCCTCCACTTT. Encoded protein: CASSPRTGGSPLHF.

This clonotype came up a few times. The chain joins TRBV6-1 to TRBJ2-1; 8 nucleotides agree with TRBD1. CDR1 is MNHNS and CDR2 is SASEGT in the germline V gene. The CDR3 is 16 residues long. After removal of 5 bases from V and 8 bases from J, the junction contained 14 bases not matched to a gene. The CDR3 loop is CASSHQGTGHLDEQFF. Written as DNA, the CDR3 is TGTGCCAGCAGTCATCAAGGGACAGGACATCTCGATGAGCAGTTCTTC.

This chain joins TRBV2 and TRBJ2-3; 9 bases map to TRBD2. V gave up 2 bases and J gave up 6 bases; unmatched junction bases: 9. The germline CDR1 and CDR2 sequences are SNHLY and FYNNEI. This CDR3 spans 16 amino acids. The chain's CDR3 is CASSELLAGNDDTQYF. In nucleotides, the CDR3 is TGTGCCAGCAGTGAACTCCTAGCGGGAAATGATGATACGCAGTATTTT.

This chain links TRBV7-8 with TRBJ2-5; tentative D call: TRBD1 (6 bases). This CDR3 is 15 amino acids long. The germline V gene has CDR1 SGHVS and CDR2 FQNEAQ. Trimming shortened V by 4 bases and J by 5 bases, and 17 bases separated the two germline ends. The CDR3 here is CASSSYTGSGETQYF. The CDR3 nucleotides read TGTGCCAGCAGCTCTTACACAGGGTCAGGGGAGACCCAGTACTTC.

The chain has TRBV10-3 and TRBJ2-7, with TRBD1 matching 10 bases. Germline V lookup: CDR1 ENHRY, CDR2 SYGVKD. Unmatched junction bases numbered 4, after V lost 7 bases and J lost 4 bases. CDR3 length: 13 amino acids. CDR3 protein: CAIMGQGTYEQYF. For the CDR3, the DNA is TGTGCCATCATGGGACAGGGGACTTACGAGCAGTACTTC.

This clonotype was recorded a few times. V usage is TRBV10-3 and J usage is TRBJ1-5; TRBD1 matches 7 bases. This CDR3 has 15 amino acids. V was pared by 8 bases and J by 2 bases, with 9 bases of the junction left unmatched. In germline, CDR1 is ENHRY, CDR2 SYGVKD. For the CDR3, the DNA is TGTGCCATCGGAGATACAGGGGACGGCAATCAGCCCCAGCATTTT. Translated, it gives CAIGDTGDGNQPQHF.

The chain couples TRBV28 to TRBJ2-7, with a weak D call TRBD1 (5 bases). The V end was cut by 5 bases, the J end by 5 bases, with 16 bases between. Germline V lookup: CDR1 MDHEN, CDR2 SYDVKM. This CDR3 has 14 residues. As DNA, the CDR3 is TGTGCCAGCAGTAGGACACATCAAGGGCACGAGCAGTACTTC. Its translation: CASSRTHQGHEQYF. Combining the CDR3 with reference TRBV28 and TRBJ2-7 gives the whole variable domain DVKVTQSSRYLVKRTGEKVFLECVQDMDHENMFWYRQDPGLGLRLIYFSYDVKMKEKGDIPEGYSVSREKKERFSLILESASTNQTSMYLCASSRTHQGHEQYFGPGTRLTVT.

The rearrangement links TRBV7-6 to TRBJ2-1, with 10 positions matching TRBD2. Trimming took 4 bases from V and 6 from J; bases not matched to a gene: 6. The CDR3 has 15 amino acids. The germline CDR1 and CDR2 sequences are SGHVS and FNYEAQ. CDR3 amino acids: CASSSLGLARNEQFF. The CDR3, as DNA: TGTGCCAGCAGCTCCCTGGGACTAGCGCGCAATGAGCAGTTCTTC.